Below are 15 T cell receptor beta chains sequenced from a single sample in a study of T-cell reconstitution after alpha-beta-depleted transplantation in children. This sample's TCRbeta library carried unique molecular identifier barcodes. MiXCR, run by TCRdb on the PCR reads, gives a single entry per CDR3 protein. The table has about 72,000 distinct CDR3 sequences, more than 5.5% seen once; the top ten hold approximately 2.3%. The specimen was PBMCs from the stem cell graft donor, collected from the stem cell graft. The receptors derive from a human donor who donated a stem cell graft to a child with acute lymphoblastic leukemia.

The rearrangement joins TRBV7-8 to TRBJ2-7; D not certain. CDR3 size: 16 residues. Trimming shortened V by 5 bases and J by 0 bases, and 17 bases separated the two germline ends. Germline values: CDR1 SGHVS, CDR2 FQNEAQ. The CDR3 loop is CASSPSLGRSSYEQYF. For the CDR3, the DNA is TGTGCCAGCAGCCCCTCCCTGGGAAGGAGCTCCTACGAGCAGTACTTC.

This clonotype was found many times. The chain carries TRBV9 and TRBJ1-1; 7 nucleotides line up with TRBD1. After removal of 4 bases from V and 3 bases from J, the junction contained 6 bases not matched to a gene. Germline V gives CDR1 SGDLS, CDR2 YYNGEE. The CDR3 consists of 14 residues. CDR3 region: CASSSRQGDTEAFF. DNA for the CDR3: TGTGCCAGCAGCTCTAGACAGGGAGACACTGAAGCTTTCTTT.

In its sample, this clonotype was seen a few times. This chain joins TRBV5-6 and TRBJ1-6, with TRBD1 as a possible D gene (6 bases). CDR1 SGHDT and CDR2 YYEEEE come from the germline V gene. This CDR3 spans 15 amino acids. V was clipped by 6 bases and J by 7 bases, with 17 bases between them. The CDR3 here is CASIQRGLGNSPLHF. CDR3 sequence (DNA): TGTGCCAGCATTCAACGGGGGCTGGGCAATTCACCCCTCCACTTT. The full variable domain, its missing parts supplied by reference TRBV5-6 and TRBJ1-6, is DAGVTQSPTHLIKTRGQQVTLRCSPKSGHDTVSWYQQALGQGPQFIFQYYEEEERQRGNFPDRFSGHQFPNYSSELNVNALLLGDSALYLCASIQRGLGNSPLHFGNGTRLTVT.

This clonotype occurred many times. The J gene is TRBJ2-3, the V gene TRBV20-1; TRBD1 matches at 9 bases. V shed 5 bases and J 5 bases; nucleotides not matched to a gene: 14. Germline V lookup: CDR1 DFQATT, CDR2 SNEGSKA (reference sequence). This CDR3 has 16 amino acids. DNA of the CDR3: TGCAGTGCTGGACTCCCACCGGGACAGGGTCAAGATACGCAGTATTTT. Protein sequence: CSAGLPPGQGQDTQYF.

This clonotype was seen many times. The CDR3 DNA follows: TGCGCCAGCAGACTCTACAGTAGCTCCTACGAGCAGTACTTC. Amino acids: CASRLYSSSYEQYF. The chain couples TRBV4-1 to TRBJ2-7; D gene ambiguous. V lost 6 bases to trimming and J lost 0 bases, with 12 bases between them. The CDR3 spans 14 residues. From germline, CDR1 is MGHRA and CDR2 YSYEKL.

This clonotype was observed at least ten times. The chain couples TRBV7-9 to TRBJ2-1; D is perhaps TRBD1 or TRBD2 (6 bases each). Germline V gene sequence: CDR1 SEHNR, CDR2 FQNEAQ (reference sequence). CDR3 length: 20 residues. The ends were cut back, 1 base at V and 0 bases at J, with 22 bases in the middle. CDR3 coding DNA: TGTGCCAGCAGCTTAGGGGGGGCCACTGCCACCTCGCTCTCCTACAATGAGCAGTTCTTC. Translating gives CASSLGGATATSLSYNEQFF.

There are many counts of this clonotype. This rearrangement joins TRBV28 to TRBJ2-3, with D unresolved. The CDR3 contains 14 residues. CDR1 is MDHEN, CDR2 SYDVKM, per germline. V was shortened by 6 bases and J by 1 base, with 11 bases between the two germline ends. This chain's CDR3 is CASRRLGGTDTQYF. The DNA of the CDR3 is TGTGCCAGCAGGCGGCTTGGGGGCACAGATACGCAGTATTTT.

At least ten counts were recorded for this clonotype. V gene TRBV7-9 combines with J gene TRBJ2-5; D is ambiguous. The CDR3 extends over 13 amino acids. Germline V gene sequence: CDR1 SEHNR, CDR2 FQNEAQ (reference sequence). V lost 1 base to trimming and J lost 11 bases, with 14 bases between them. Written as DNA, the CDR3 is TGTGCCAGCAGCTTAGACGTTGGGCGCCCGCAGTACTTC. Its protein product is CASSLDVGRPQYF.

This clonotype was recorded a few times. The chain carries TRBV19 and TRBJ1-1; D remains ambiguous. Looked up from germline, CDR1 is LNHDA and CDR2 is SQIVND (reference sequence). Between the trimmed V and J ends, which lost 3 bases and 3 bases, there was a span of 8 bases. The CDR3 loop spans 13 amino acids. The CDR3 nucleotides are TGTGCCAGTAGTATTCGGGAGCACACTGAAGCTTTCTTT. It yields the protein CASSIREHTEAFF.

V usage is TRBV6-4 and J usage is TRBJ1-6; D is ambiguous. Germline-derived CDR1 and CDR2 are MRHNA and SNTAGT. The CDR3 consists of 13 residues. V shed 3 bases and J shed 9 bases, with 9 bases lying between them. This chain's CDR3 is CASSETLTSPLHF. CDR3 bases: TGTGCCAGCAGTGAGACCTTAACTTCACCCCTCCACTTT.

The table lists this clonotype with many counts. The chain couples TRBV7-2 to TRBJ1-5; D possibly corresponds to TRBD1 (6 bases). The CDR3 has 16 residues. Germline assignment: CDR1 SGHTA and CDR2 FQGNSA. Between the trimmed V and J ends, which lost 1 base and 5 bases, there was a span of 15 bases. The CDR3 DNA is TGTGCCAGCAGCTTAGTCGCGCCTAGGGGGGATCAGCCCCAGCATTTT. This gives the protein CASSLVAPRGDQPQHF.

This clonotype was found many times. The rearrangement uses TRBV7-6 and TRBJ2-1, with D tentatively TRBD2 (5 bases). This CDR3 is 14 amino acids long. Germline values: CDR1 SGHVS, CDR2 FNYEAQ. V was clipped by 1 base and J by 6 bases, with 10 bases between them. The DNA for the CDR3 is TGTGCCAGCAGCTTAGGTATGGGGAGCAATGAGCAGTTCTTC. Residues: CASSLGMGSNEQFF.

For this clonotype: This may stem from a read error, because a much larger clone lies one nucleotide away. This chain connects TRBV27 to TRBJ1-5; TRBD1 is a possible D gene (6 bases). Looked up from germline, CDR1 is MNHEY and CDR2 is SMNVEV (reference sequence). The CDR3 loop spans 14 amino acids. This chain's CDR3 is CASSPFRGNQRQHF. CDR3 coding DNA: TGTGCCAGCTCACCCTTCAGGGGAAATCAGCGCCAGCATTTT.

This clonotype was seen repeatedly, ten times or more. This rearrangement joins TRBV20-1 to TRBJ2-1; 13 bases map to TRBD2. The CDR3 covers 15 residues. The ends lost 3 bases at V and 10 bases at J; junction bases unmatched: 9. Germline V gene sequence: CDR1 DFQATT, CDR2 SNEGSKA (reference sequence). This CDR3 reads CSASGGTSGMREQFF. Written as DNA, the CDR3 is TGCAGTGCTAGTGGCGGGACTAGCGGGATGCGGGAGCAGTTCTTC.

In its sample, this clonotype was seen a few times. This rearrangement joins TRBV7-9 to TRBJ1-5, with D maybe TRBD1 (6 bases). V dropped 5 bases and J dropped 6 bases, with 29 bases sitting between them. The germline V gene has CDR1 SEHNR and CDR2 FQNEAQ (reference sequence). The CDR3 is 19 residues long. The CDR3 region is CASSPLGGGNRQAVQPQHF. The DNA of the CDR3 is TGTGCCAGCAGCCCTCTGGGAGGGGGTAATAGACAGGCGGTTCAGCCCCAGCATTTT.